These T cell receptor beta chains were read from a single sample in a study of blood T cell repertoires in COVID-19. Libraries were prepared by immunoSEQ multiplex PCR; TCRdb keeps only in-frame clonotypes and omits some of them. The profile shows approximately 200,000 clones, 75% to 90% of them singletons. Source material: PBMCs or T cells enriched from blood (not recorded which). The receptors stem from a woman aged 25-40 years who had been exposed to COVID-19. The CDR3 runs from the conserved cysteine through the conserved F or W. A D gene is named only where the DNA matches it firmly. Not every row has a clone size; where given, it reads once, few, many or a size class.

J gene,CDR3 length,clone size,D gene,V gene,CDR3 protein,CDR3 DNA
TRBJ1-2,12,NA,NA,TRBV6-5,CASGTGSLRYTF,TGTGCCAGCGGAACAGGGAGCCTGCGTTACACCTTC
TRBJ2-7,16,NA,TRBD2,TRBV7-9,CASSLAAGGHSYEQYF,TGTGCCAGCAGCTTAGCAGCGGGGGGGCACTCCTACGAGCAGTACTTC
TRBJ2-7,16,NA,TRBD2,TRBV2,CASSEEGRGVHYEQYF,TGTGCCAGCAGTGAGGAGGGGCGGGGGGTCCACTACGAGCAGTACTTC
TRBJ2-7,15,NA,NA,TRBV21-1,CAQPEGNQSSYEQYF,TGTGCCCAACCGGAGGGGAATCAGAGCTCCTACGAGCAGTACTTC
TRBJ1-6,15,once,NA,TRBV19,CASSIAGVGNSPLHF,TGTGCCAGTAGTATCGCAGGGGTAGGTAATTCACCCCTCCACTTT
TRBJ1-2,18,NA,NA,TRBV5-1,CASSLTVAAGLGNYGYTF,TGCGCCAGCAGCTTGACGGTGGCGGCAGGGTTGGGGAACTATGGCTACACCTTC
TRBJ1-2,15,NA,NA,TRBV19,CASHSHSGGSRRYTF,TGTGCCAGTCACTCCCACAGTGGAGGAAGCCGCCGCTACACCTTC
TRBJ2-3,13,NA,NA,TRBV12-3/TRBV12-4,CASSFAVPDTQYF,TGTGCCAGCAGTTTCGCGGTCCCAGATACGCAGTATTTT
TRBJ2-2,14,NA,TRBD1,TRBV7-3,CASSSPTGLGELFF,TGTGCCAGCAGCTCCCCGACAGGGCTCGGGGAGCTGTTTTTT
TRBJ1-2,18,NA,NA,TRBV23-1,CASSQPRANGLANYGYTF,TGCGCCAGCAGTCAACCGAGAGCGAATGGTCTAGCGAACTATGGCTACACCTTC
TRBJ1-2,14,once,NA,TRBV7-2,CASSFTGDNYGYTF,TGTGCCAGCAGCTTCACAGGTGACAACTATGGCTACACCTTC
TRBJ1-1,14,NA,NA,TRBV10-3,CAISSDTVNTEAFF,TGTGCCATCAGTTCCGATACAGTGAACACTGAAGCTTTCTTT
TRBJ1-1,16,NA,NA,TRBV28,CASSFPDRELNTEAFF,TGTGCCAGCAGTTTTCCCGACAGAGAATTGAACACTGAAGCTTTCTTT
TRBJ1-4,15,NA,TRBD1,TRBV11-2,CASSSGTAFNEKLFF,TGTGCCAGCAGCTCAGGGACAGCCTTTAATGAAAAACTGTTTTTT
TRBJ2-5,15,NA,TRBD2,TRBV7-2,CASSLQGLAPETQYF,TGTGCCAGCAGCTTACAGGGACTAGCGCCAGAGACCCAGTACTTC
TRBJ1-2,14,NA,TRBD1,TRBV9,CASSVGTGNYGYTF,TGTGCCAGCAGCGTAGGGACAGGAAACTATGGCTACACCTTC
TRBJ2-3,17,NA,TRBD1,TRBV12-5,CASGLAYTTGSTDTQYF,TGTGCTAGTGGTTTGGCATATACGACAGGGTCCACAGATACGCAGTATTTT
TRBJ1-1,11,NA,TRBD1,TRBV27,CASSGDSGAFF,TGTGCCAGCAGTGGGGACAGTGGTGCTTTCTTT
TRBJ2-7,15,NA,NA,TRBV9,CASSVGTGQVYEQYF,TGTGCCAGCAGCGTAGGTACAGGCCAAGTCTACGAGCAGTACTTC
TRBJ1-4,15,NA,NA,TRBV5-1,CASSLGDTLWEKLFF,TGCGCCAGCAGCCTCGGGGACACCCTGTGGGAAAAACTGTTTTTT
TRBJ2-7,14,NA,NA,TRBV9,CASSVGAQNYEQYF,TGTGCCAGCAGCGTAGGGGCGCAGAACTACGAGCAGTACTTC
TRBJ2-7,15,few,TRBD1,TRBV6-6,CASTPGRGLNSEQYF,TGTGCCAGCACCCCCGGAAGGGGGCTAAATAGCGAGCAGTACTTC
TRBJ2-7,15,NA,NA,TRBV2,CASSERGSYVYEQYF,TGTGCCAGCAGCGAGAGAGGGTCTTACGTCTACGAGCAGTACTTC
TRBJ1-1,13,few,NA,TRBV7-2,CASSQHMNTEAFF,TGTGCCAGCAGCCAACACATGAACACTGAAGCTTTCTTT
TRBJ2-2,15,many,TRBD2,TRBV27,CASSPSGTNTGELFF,TGTGCCAGCAGTCCTAGCGGAACGAACACCGGGGAGCTGTTTTTT
TRBJ2-1,13,NA,NA,TRBV7-7,CASSPVSHNEQFF,TGTGCTAGCAGCCCGGTTAGCCACAATGAGCAGTTCTTC
TRBJ1-3,12,NA,NA,TRBV5-6,CASSHSGNTIYF,TGTGCCAGCAGCCACTCTGGAAACACCATATATTTT
TRBJ1-2,13,few,TRBD1,TRBV3-1/TRBV3-2,CASSQGDRGGYTF,TGTGCCAGCAGCCAAGGCGACAGGGGTGGCTACACCTTC
TRBJ1-2,12,NA,NA,TRBV24-1,CATSQQGFGYTF,TGTGCCACCAGCCAACAGGGCTTTGGCTACACCTTC